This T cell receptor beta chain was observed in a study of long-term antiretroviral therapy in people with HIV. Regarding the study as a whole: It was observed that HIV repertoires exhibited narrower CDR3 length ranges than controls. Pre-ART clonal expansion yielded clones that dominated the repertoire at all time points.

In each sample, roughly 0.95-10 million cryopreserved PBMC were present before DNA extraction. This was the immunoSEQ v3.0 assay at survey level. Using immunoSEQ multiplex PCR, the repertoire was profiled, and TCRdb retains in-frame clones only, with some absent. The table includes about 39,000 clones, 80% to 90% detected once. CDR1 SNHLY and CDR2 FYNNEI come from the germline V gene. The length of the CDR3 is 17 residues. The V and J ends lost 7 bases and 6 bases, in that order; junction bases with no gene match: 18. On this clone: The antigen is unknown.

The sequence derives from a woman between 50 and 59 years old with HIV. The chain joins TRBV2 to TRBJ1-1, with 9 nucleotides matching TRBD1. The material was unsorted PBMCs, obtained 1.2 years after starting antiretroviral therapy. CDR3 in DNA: TGTGCCAGCAATCGCCTACAGGGGGCGGTAGGGTACGCTGAAGCTTTCTTT. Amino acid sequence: CASNRLQGAVGYAEAFF.